The clone carrying this T cell receptor beta chain has at least ten counts. The sample is drawn from a study of T-cell reconstitution after alpha-beta-depleted transplantation in children. During its preparation, the TCRbeta library received unique molecular identifiers. TCRdb re-called the PCR reads through MiXCR, storing one row per CDR3 protein. The sample includes approximately 240,000 distinct CDR3 sequences, roughly a tenth of them seen just once. The material sequenced was PBMCs, taken before TCRalphabeta/CD19-depleted stem cell transplant. The clonotype comes from a child younger than two with acute myeloid leukemia, due to receive a stem cell transplant.

The CDR3 loop is CASSSWTGQETQYF. As DNA, the CDR3 is TGTGCCAGCAGCTCGTGGACAGGGCAAGAGACCCAGTACTTC. V gene TRBV7-2 combines with J gene TRBJ2-5; 8 nucleotides match TRBD1. The V gene end was trimmed by 4 bases and the J gene end by 2 bases; junction bases not matched to a gene: 3. This CDR3 region has 14 residues. Germline CDR1 and CDR2: SGHTA and FQGNSA.